A selection of T cell receptor beta chains follows, all from one sample in a study of cytomegalovirus exposure and HLA in healthy donors. Here immunoSEQ multiplex PCR was the method, and the copy in TCRdb shows in-frame clones only, minus some. The sample includes fewer than 150,000 clones, approximately 80% of them seen just once. The sequenced material came from PBMCs. Every receptor here comes from a male donor in good health and CMV-seronegative. Each CDR3 is given with its conserved first and last residue. D genes are given only for firm matches. The size of a clone is reported for some rows only, either as once, few or many, or as a class for expanded clones.

J gene: TRBJ2-5; V gene: TRBV5-6; D gene: TRBD1; clone size: NA; CDR3 DNA: TGTGCCAGCAGCTCTAGGACAGGGGGCGCGACCCAGTACTTC; CDR3 protein: CASSSRTGGATQYF
J gene: TRBJ2-7; V gene: TRBV6-5; D gene: NA; clone size: NA; CDR3 DNA: TGTGCCAGCAGTTACCGGGACAATGGCTACGAGCAGTACTTC; CDR3 protein: CASSYRDNGYEQYF
J gene: TRBJ1-3; V gene: TRBV7-3; D gene: NA; clone size: NA; CDR3 DNA: TGTGCCAGCAGCTTAACGAGCGCGAGCGACACCATATATTTT; CDR3 protein: CASSLTSASDTIYF
J gene: TRBJ2-7; V gene: TRBV6-1; D gene: NA; clone size: few; CDR3 DNA: TGTGCCAGCAGTTATCAGGGGAAGCAGTACTTC; CDR3 protein: CASSYQGKQYF
J gene: TRBJ1-5; V gene: TRBV27; D gene: NA; clone size: medium-sized; CDR3 DNA: TGTGCCAGCAAGGTAGGGCCTTCAGGGGCCCAGCATTTT; CDR3 protein: CASKVGPSGAQHF
J gene: TRBJ1-1; V gene: TRBV19; D gene: NA; clone size: NA; CDR3 DNA: TGCGCCAGTAGTATAGATAACAGGCGAGGCGGAGCTTTCTTT; CDR3 protein: CASSIDNRRGGAFF
J gene: TRBJ1-2; V gene: TRBV27; D gene: TRBD1; clone size: NA; CDR3 DNA: TGTGCCAGCAGTTTAAAGGGACAGGGGGCAGGCGGCTACACCTTC; CDR3 protein: CASSLKGQGAGGYTF
J gene: TRBJ2-1; V gene: TRBV4-3; D gene: NA; clone size: once; CDR3 DNA: TGCGCCAGCAGCCAAGACGGGGGGGACAGGGTTATGAATGAGCAGTTCTTC; CDR3 protein: CASSQDGGDRVMNEQFF
J gene: TRBJ2-7; V gene: TRBV5-4; D gene: TRBD2; clone size: once; CDR3 DNA: TGTGCCAGCAGCGCGGGACTAGCGGGGGGGCTTCAGTACTTC; CDR3 protein: CASSAGLAGGLQYF
J gene: TRBJ2-7; V gene: TRBV30; D gene: NA; clone size: few; CDR3 DNA: TGTGCCTGGAGGATCAGGGGGAGGTCCTACGAGCAGTACTTC; CDR3 protein: CAWRIRGRSYEQYF
J gene: TRBJ2-1; V gene: TRBV5-8; D gene: TRBD2; clone size: NA; CDR3 DNA: TGTGCCAGCAGCCCCGGGACTAGCGGGGGAATCAACAATGAGCAGTTCTTC; CDR3 protein: CASSPGTSGGINNEQFF
J gene: TRBJ2-2; V gene: TRBV4-3; D gene: NA; clone size: NA; CDR3 DNA: TGCGCCAGCAGCCAAGATGCGGGGACCACCGGGGAGCTGTTTTTT; CDR3 protein: CASSQDAGTTGELFF
J gene: TRBJ1-2; V gene: TRBV20-1; D gene: NA; clone size: NA; CDR3 DNA: TGCAGTAGGCCGAGGGGGAATGGCTACACCTTC; CDR3 protein: CSRPRGNGYTF
J gene: TRBJ2-1; V gene: TRBV5-6; D gene: TRBD2; clone size: few; CDR3 DNA: TGTGCCAGCGGGTTGGGCGGGGGGACCTACAATGAGCAGTTCTTC; CDR3 protein: CASGLGGGTYNEQFF
J gene: TRBJ2-7; V gene: TRBV27; D gene: TRBD2; clone size: NA; CDR3 DNA: TGTGCCAGCAGTTTTTTCGTGACTAGCGGGGCCTCGACCTACGAGCAGTACTTC; CDR3 protein: CASSFFVTSGASTYEQYF
J gene: TRBJ1-3; V gene: TRBV7-2; D gene: NA; clone size: NA; CDR3 DNA: TGTGCCAGCAGCCTTCTGGGTGCCAGGCAGGGAAACACCATATATTTT; CDR3 protein: CASSLLGARQGNTIYF
J gene: TRBJ2-7; V gene: TRBV15; D gene: NA; clone size: NA; CDR3 DNA: TGTGCCACCAGCTGGGGACTTGACTACGAGCAGTACTTC; CDR3 protein: CATSWGLDYEQYF
J gene: TRBJ2-3; V gene: TRBV5-4; D gene: NA; clone size: NA; CDR3 DNA: TGTGCCAGCAGAAACGGGGGATTATTAGAGGCAGATACGCAGTATTTT; CDR3 protein: CASRNGGLLEADTQYF
J gene: TRBJ1-1; V gene: TRBV30; D gene: NA; clone size: NA; CDR3 DNA: TGTGCCTGGAGCTCTACAGGGATGAAGGCTTTCTTT; CDR3 protein: CAWSSTGMKAFF
J gene: TRBJ2-7; V gene: TRBV27; D gene: NA; clone size: NA; CDR3 DNA: TGTGCCAGCAGTCCGATCTATCCCTACGAGCAGTACTTC; CDR3 protein: CASSPIYPYEQYF
J gene: TRBJ1-2; V gene: TRBV27; D gene: TRBD1; clone size: NA; CDR3 DNA: TGTGCCAGCAGCCTAGACAGGGCCTTTAATGGCTACACCTTC; CDR3 protein: CASSLDRAFNGYTF
J gene: TRBJ1-3; V gene: TRBV7-2; D gene: NA; clone size: NA; CDR3 DNA: TGTGCCAGCAGCTCGGACAGCTCTGGAAACACCATATATTTT; CDR3 protein: CASSSDSSGNTIYF
J gene: TRBJ1-6; V gene: TRBV10-3; D gene: NA; clone size: NA; CDR3 DNA: TGTGCCGTCCGCGAGAGCTCCTATAATTCACCCCTCCACTTT; CDR3 protein: CAVRESSYNSPLHF
J gene: TRBJ2-7; V gene: TRBV2; D gene: NA; clone size: few; CDR3 DNA: TGTGCCAGCAGGAGTTCCTCAAACTCCTACGAGCAGTACTTC; CDR3 protein: CASRSSSNSYEQYF
J gene: TRBJ1-6; V gene: TRBV7-2; D gene: TRBD1; clone size: NA; CDR3 DNA: TGTGCCAGCAGCCTCTCAAGACAGGGCAATTCACCCCTCCACTTT; CDR3 protein: CASSLSRQGNSPLHF
J gene: TRBJ1-3; V gene: TRBV27; D gene: NA; clone size: NA; CDR3 DNA: TGTGCCAGCAGTTCGCCAATGGTGGGAGACACCATATATTTT; CDR3 protein: CASSSPMVGDTIYF
J gene: TRBJ1-1; V gene: TRBV18; D gene: TRBD1; clone size: NA; CDR3 DNA: TGTGCCAGCTCACCAACCGAGCTGGACAGGGTAGCTTTCTTT; CDR3 protein: CASSPTELDRVAFF
J gene: TRBJ2-5; V gene: TRBV13; D gene: NA; clone size: few; CDR3 DNA: TGTGCCAGCAGCAACAGCTACTCACAAGAGACCCAGTACTTC; CDR3 protein: CASSNSYSQETQYF
J gene: TRBJ2-4; V gene: TRBV6-1; D gene: TRBD1; clone size: NA; CDR3 DNA: TGTGCCAGCAGTGAAAGGCGGCTTGATGCGGGACAGGGGAGCAAAAACATTCAGTACTTC; CDR3 protein: CASSERRLDAGQGSKNIQYF
J gene: TRBJ2-7; V gene: TRBV5-6; D gene: NA; clone size: NA; CDR3 DNA: TGTGCCAGCAGCTTGCGGGGGTACGGTCTCAACGAGCAGTACTTC; CDR3 protein: CASSLRGYGLNEQYF
J gene: TRBJ1-2; V gene: TRBV7-9; D gene: TRBD1; clone size: NA; CDR3 DNA: TGTGCCAGCAGCTTGGTCGACAGGGGCGATGGCTACACCTTC; CDR3 protein: CASSLVDRGDGYTF
J gene: TRBJ2-2; V gene: TRBV11-1; D gene: TRBD1; clone size: few; CDR3 DNA: TGTGCCAGCAGCGTGGACAGGGGTGCCGGGGAGCTGTTTTTT; CDR3 protein: CASSVDRGAGELFF
J gene: TRBJ2-3; V gene: TRBV18; D gene: NA; clone size: NA; CDR3 DNA: TGTGCCAGCTCACCACGGGCGGGGCCTGGCACAGATACGCAGTATTTT; CDR3 protein: CASSPRAGPGTDTQYF
J gene: TRBJ1-4; V gene: TRBV4-3; D gene: NA; clone size: NA; CDR3 DNA: TGCGCCAGCAGCCAAGATCTCAGAACAACTAATGAAAAACTGTTTTTT; CDR3 protein: CASSQDLRTTNEKLFF
J gene: TRBJ1-4; V gene: TRBV23-1; D gene: NA; clone size: NA; CDR3 DNA: TGCGCCAGCAGTCAGCGGGGGCCTACTAATGAAAAACTGTTTTTT; CDR3 protein: CASSQRGPTNEKLFF
J gene: TRBJ1-1; V gene: TRBV28; D gene: NA; clone size: NA; CDR3 DNA: TGTGCCACCGGTCCTGAGGCTTTCTTT; CDR3 protein: CATGPEAFF
J gene: TRBJ1-2; V gene: TRBV18; D gene: NA; clone size: NA; CDR3 DNA: TGTGCCAGCTCACCACAGGGGAACTATGGCTACACCTTC; CDR3 protein: CASSPQGNYGYTF
J gene: TRBJ2-7; V gene: TRBV7-2; D gene: TRBD1; clone size: NA; CDR3 DNA: TGTGCCAGCAGCTCCCCTACAGGGGGCATTTACGAGCAGTACTTC; CDR3 protein: CASSSPTGGIYEQYF
J gene: TRBJ2-4; V gene: TRBV6-1; D gene: TRBD1; clone size: NA; CDR3 DNA: TGTGCCAGCAGCGAGACAGGGAACTTCAAAAACATTCAGTACTTC; CDR3 protein: CASSETGNFKNIQYF
J gene: TRBJ2-3; V gene: TRBV4-1; D gene: NA; clone size: NA; CDR3 DNA: TGCGCCAGCAGCCAAGGGGCGCCAGATACGCAGTATTTT; CDR3 protein: CASSQGAPDTQYF
J gene: TRBJ2-6; V gene: TRBV18; D gene: NA; clone size: NA; CDR3 DNA: TGTGCCAGCTCACCGTATCAACAGGGAGCTGGGGCCAACGTCCTGACTTTC; CDR3 protein: CASSPYQQGAGANVLTF
J gene: TRBJ2-7; V gene: TRBV5-5; D gene: TRBD1; clone size: NA; CDR3 DNA: TGTGCCAGCAGCCGCCGGGACAGGGACGGGGATCGGGTATACGAGCAGTACTTC; CDR3 protein: CASSRRDRDGDRVYEQYF
J gene: TRBJ2-5; V gene: TRBV10-2; D gene: TRBD1; clone size: NA; CDR3 DNA: TGCGCCAGCAGTGACACCCGCAGGGGGCTTGGAGGGCAGACCCAGTACTTC; CDR3 protein: CASSDTRRGLGGQTQYF
J gene: TRBJ1-4; V gene: TRBV7-9; D gene: NA; clone size: NA; CDR3 DNA: TGTGCCAGCGGAAAACAGGGATCTAATGAAAAACTGTTTTTT; CDR3 protein: CASGKQGSNEKLFF
J gene: TRBJ1-1; V gene: TRBV29-1; D gene: TRBD1; clone size: few; CDR3 DNA: TGCAGCGTTGCCGGGACAGGGGTCTGGAACACTGAAGCTTTCTTT; CDR3 protein: CSVAGTGVWNTEAFF
J gene: TRBJ2-1; V gene: TRBV6-5; D gene: TRBD2; clone size: NA; CDR3 DNA: TGTGCCAGCAGACGCGGGGGAAGCTCCTACAATGAGCAGTTCTTC; CDR3 protein: CASRRGGSSYNEQFF
J gene: TRBJ2-7; V gene: TRBV7-2; D gene: NA; clone size: NA; CDR3 DNA: TGTGCCAGCAGCTTAGGGCGGGACTACGAGCAGTACTTC; CDR3 protein: CASSLGRDYEQYF
J gene: TRBJ1-2; V gene: TRBV6-6; D gene: NA; clone size: NA; CDR3 DNA: TGTGCCAGCAGTTACTCCGGGGCTAACTATGGCTACACCTTC; CDR3 protein: CASSYSGANYGYTF
J gene: TRBJ2-1; V gene: TRBV6-5; D gene: TRBD2; clone size: NA; CDR3 DNA: TGTGCCAGCAGGTTGGCGGGGGGATCGGGCAATGAGCAGTTCTTC; CDR3 protein: CASRLAGGSGNEQFF
J gene: TRBJ1-1; V gene: TRBV19; D gene: NA; clone size: NA; CDR3 DNA: TGTGCCTCCGGGGACACGAACACTGAAGCTTTCTTT; CDR3 protein: CASGDTNTEAFF
J gene: TRBJ2-3; V gene: TRBV4-3; D gene: TRBD1; clone size: NA; CDR3 DNA: TGCGCCAGCAGCCATGAACCCTCAACAGGGGGTCCCACAGATACGCAGTATTTT; CDR3 protein: CASSHEPSTGGPTDTQYF
J gene: TRBJ2-5; V gene: TRBV5-6; D gene: NA; clone size: few; CDR3 DNA: TGTGCCAGCAGCTTGGCCGGGGCAGGGGCAGAGACCCAGTACTTC; CDR3 protein: CASSLAGAGAETQYF
J gene: TRBJ2-5; V gene: TRBV2; D gene: NA; clone size: NA; CDR3 DNA: TGTGCCAGCAGCGACCGGGGTCAGGAACGAGAGACCCAGTACTTC; CDR3 protein: CASSDRGQERETQYF
J gene: TRBJ1-6; V gene: TRBV10-3; D gene: NA; clone size: NA; CDR3 DNA: TGTGCCATCAGTGAGTCGGTGGAGAATTCACCCCTCCACTTT; CDR3 protein: CAISESVENSPLHF
J gene: TRBJ2-2; V gene: TRBV6-1; D gene: NA; clone size: NA; CDR3 DNA: TGTGCCAGCAGTGAACGGACCGGGGAGCTGTTTTTT; CDR3 protein: CASSERTGELFF